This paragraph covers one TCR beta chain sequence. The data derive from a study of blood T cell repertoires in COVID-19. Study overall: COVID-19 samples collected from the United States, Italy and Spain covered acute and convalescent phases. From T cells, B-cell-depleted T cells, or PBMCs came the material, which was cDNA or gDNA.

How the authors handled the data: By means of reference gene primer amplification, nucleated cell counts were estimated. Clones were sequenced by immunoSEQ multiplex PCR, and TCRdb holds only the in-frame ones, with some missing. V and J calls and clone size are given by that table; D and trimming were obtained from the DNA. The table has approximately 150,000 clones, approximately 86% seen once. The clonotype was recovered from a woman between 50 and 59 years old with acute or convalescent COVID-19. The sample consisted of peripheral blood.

CDR3 protein: CASSQDAGFGAFYGYTF. The CDR3 DNA sequence: TGTGCCAGTAGTCAAGATGCTGGCTTTGGGGCCTTCTATGGCTACACCTTC. J is TRBJ1-2 and V is TRBV19, with D maybe TRBD1 (5 bases). Germline CDR1 reads LNHDA; CDR2 reads SQIVND (reference sequence). V dropped 5 bases and J dropped 4 bases, with 23 bases sitting between them. This CDR3 contains 17 residues.